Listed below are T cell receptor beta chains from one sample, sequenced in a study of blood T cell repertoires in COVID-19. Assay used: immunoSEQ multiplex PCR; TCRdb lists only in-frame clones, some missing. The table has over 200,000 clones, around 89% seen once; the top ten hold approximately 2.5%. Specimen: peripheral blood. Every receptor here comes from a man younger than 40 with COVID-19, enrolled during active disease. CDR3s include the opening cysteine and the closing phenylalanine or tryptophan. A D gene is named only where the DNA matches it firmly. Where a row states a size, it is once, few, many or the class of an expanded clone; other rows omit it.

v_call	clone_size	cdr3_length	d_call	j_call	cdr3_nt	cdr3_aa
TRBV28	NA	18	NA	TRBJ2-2	TGTGCCAGCAGTTCCTACCGTGACAGTAAACTTAGGTCCGGGGAGCTGTTTTTT	CASSSYRDSKLRSGELFF
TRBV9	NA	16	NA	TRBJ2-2	TGTGCCAGCAAAAAAGAGGGTAGCGGACGTACCGGGGAGCTGTTTTTT	CASKKEGSGRTGELFF
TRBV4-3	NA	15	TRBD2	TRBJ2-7	TGCGCCAGCAGCCCGAACTGGGGGGGCTCCTACGAGCAGTACTTC	CASSPNWGGSYEQYF
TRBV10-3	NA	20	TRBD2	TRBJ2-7	TGTGCCATCAGTGATCTCCGACAACGGACTAGCGGGAGGAACCCCTACGAGCAGTACTTC	CAISDLRQRTSGRNPYEQYF
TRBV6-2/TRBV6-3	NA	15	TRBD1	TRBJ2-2	TGTGCCAGCAGCAAGGACAGGGGGCGGACCGGGGAGCTGTTTTTT	CASSKDRGRTGELFF
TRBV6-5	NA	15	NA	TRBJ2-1	TGTGCCAGCAGTTTACAGGGTAGGGCCTACAATGAGCAGTTCTTC	CASSLQGRAYNEQFF
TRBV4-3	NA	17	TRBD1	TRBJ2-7	TGCGCCAGCAGCCAAGAAGCGTTGGCAGGGGGTTTTTACGAGCAGTACTTC	CASSQEALAGGFYEQYF
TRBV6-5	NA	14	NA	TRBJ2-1	TGTGCCAGCAGTACACGCGGGACTTACAATGAGCAGTTCTTC	CASSTRGTYNEQFF
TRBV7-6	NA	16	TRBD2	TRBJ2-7	TGTGCCAGCAGCTTAGGGGCTAGCGGGAGAATAAACGAGCAGTACTTC	CASSLGASGRINEQYF
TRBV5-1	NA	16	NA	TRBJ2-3	TGCGCCAGCAGCTTGGTAGGGGCCTCTAGCACAGATACGCAGTATTTT	CASSLVGASSTDTQYF
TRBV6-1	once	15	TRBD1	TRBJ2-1	TGTGCCAGCAGTGACCGGGACAGGGGGCGGAATGAGCAGTTCTTC	CASSDRDRGRNEQFF
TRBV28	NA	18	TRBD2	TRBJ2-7	TGTGCCAGCAGTCCGGGGGGGAGCGGGAATTTATTCGTGTACGAGCAGTACTTC	CASSPGGSGNLFVYEQYF
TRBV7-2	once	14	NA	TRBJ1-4	TGTGCCAGCAGTTCCCACATCACTAATGAAAAACTGTTTTTT	CASSSHITNEKLFF
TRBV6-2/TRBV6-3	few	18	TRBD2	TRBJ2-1	TGTGCCAGCAGTTACTCGAGGAGCAGCGGGGGTCTTACAGGGAAGCAGTTCTTC	CASSYSRSSGGLTGKQFF
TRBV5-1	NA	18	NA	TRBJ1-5	TGCGCCAGCAGCTCCGGGGGGATTCGGGAGGCAGGCAATCAGCCCCAGCATTTT	CASSSGGIREAGNQPQHF
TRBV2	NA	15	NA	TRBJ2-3	TGTGCCAGCAGTGAAAATCCGGGAAGCGCAGATACGCAGTATTTT	CASSENPGSADTQYF
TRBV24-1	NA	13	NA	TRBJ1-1	TGTGCCACCAGTGATTTGCAGGGCACTGAAGCTTTCTTT	CATSDLQGTEAFF
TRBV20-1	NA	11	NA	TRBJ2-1	TGCAGTGCAAATCAGGGGACTGAGCAGTTCTTC	CSANQGTEQFF
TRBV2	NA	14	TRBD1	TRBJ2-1	TGTGCCAGCAGTCTAGGACAGGTACTCAATGAGCAGTTCTTC	CASSLGQVLNEQFF
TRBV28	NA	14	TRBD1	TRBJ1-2	TGTGCCAGCAGCCTGACAGGGCAGGGGTATGGCTACACCTTC	CASSLTGQGYGYTF
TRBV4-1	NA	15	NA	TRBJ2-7	TGCGCCAGCAGCCAAGATCCCCCTTTTTCCTACGAGCAGTACTTC	CASSQDPPFSYEQYF
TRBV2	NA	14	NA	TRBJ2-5	TGTGCCAGCAGTCTTTCAGGGTTCCAAGAGACCCAGTACTTC	CASSLSGFQETQYF
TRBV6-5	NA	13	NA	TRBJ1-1	TGTGCCAGCAGTTACCGAGCGGGTTCCGAAGCTTTCTTT	CASSYRAGSEAFF
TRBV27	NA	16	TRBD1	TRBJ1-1	TGTGCCAGCACGTCCGGCGCCGGACAGGGATACACTGAAGCTTTCTTT	CASTSGAGQGYTEAFF
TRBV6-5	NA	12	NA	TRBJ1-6	TGTGCCAGCAGCTTACTCAAATCACCCCTCCACTTT	CASSLLKSPLHF
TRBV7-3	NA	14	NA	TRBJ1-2	TGTGCCAGCAGCTTAGGGGGCGCGGTACAAGGCTACACCTTC	CASSLGGAVQGYTF
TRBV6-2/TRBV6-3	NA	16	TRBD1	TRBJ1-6	TGTGCCAGCAGTTTCCGGCAGGGGGCGCGAAATTCACCCCTCCACTTT	CASSFRQGARNSPLHF
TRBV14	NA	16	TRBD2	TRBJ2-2	TGTGCCAGCAGCCAAGGACTAGCGGGGAGAACCGGGGAGCTGTTTTTT	CASSQGLAGRTGELFF
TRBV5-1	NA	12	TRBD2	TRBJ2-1	TGCGCCAGCAGCTTGTCGGGAGGCGAGCAGTTCTTC	CASSLSGGEQFF
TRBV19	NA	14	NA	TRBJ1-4	TGTGCCAGTAGTATGACAGGTCGAGGCGAAAAACTGTTTTTT	CASSMTGRGEKLFF
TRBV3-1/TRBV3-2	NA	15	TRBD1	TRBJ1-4	TGTGCCAGCAGCCCCAGGGACAGGGGAACTGAAAAACTGTTTTTT	CASSPRDRGTEKLFF
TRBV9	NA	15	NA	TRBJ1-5	TGTGCCAGCAGCACCCTGGGGGGATACAATCAGCCCCAGCATTTT	CASSTLGGYNQPQHF
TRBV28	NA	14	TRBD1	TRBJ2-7	TGTGCCAGCAGTTACCGGGACAGGGACTACGAGCAGTACTTC	CASSYRDRDYEQYF